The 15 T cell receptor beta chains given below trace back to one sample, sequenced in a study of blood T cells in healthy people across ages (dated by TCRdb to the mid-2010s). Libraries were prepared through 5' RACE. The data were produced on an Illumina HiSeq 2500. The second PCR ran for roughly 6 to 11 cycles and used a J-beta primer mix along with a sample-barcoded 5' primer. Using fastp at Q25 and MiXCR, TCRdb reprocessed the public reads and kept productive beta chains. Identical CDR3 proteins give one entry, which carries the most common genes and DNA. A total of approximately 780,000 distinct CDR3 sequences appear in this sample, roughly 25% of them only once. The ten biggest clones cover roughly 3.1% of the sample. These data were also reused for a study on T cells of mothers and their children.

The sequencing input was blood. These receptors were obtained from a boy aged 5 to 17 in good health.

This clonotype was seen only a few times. In DNA, the CDR3 is TGCAGTGCTAAGATAACTAGCGGAGCCTACGAGCAGTACTTC. The encoded protein is CSAKITSGAYEQYF. The chain joins TRBV20-1 to TRBJ2-7; 8 nucleotides match TRBD2. The V gene end was trimmed by 4 bases and the J gene end by 2 bases; junction bases not matched to a gene: 7. CDR3 length equals 14 residues. Per germline, CDR1 DFQATT and CDR2 SNEGSKA (reference sequence).

As DNA, the CDR3 is TGTGCCAGCACCTTCGGCAGAACGAGGCTCTATGGCTACACCTTC. This sequence encodes CASTFGRTRLYGYTF. The chain employs TRBV12-3 or TRBV12-4 and TRBJ1-2; D uncertain. This CDR3 contains 15 residues. V shed 7 bases and J shed 4 bases, with 19 bases lying between them.

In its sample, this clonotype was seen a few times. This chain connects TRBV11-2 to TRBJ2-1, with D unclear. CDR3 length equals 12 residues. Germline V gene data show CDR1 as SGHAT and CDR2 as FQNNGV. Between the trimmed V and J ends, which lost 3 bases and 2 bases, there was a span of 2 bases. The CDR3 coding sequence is TGTGCCAGCAGCTTCACCTACAATGAGCAGTTCTTC. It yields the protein CASSFTYNEQFF.

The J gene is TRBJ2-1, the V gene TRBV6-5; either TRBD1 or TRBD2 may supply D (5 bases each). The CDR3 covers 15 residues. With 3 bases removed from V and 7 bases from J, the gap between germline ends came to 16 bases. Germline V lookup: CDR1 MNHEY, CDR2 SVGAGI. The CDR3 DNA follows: TGTGCCAGCAGTTATAGCCGCAGGGACGGGAATGAGCAGTTCTTC. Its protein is CASSYSRRDGNEQFF.

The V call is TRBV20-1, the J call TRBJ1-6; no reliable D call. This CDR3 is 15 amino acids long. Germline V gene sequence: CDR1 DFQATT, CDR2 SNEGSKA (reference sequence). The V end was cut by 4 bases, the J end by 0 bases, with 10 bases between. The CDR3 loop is CSATDTSSYNSPLHF. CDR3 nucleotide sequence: TGCAGTGCTACCGACACGAGCTCCTATAATTCACCCCTCCACTTT.

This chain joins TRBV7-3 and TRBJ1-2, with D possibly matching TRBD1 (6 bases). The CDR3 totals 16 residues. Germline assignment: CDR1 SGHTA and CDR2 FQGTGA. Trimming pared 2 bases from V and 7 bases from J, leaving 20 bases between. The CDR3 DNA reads TGTGCCAGCAGCTTAGCAAAGGGAGGGACACTATCTGGCTACACCTTC. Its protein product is CASSLAKGGTLSGYTF. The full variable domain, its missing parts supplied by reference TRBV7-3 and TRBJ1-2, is GAGVSQTPSNKVTEKGKYVELRCDPISGHTALYWYRQSLGQGPEFLIYFQGTGAADDSGLPNDRFFAVRPEGSVSTLKIQRTERGDSAVYLCASSLAKGGTLSGYTFGSGTRLTVV.

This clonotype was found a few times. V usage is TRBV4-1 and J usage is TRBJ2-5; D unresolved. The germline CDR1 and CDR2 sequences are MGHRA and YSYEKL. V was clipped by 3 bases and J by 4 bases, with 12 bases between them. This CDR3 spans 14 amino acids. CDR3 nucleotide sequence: TGCGCCAGCAGCCAGAATGGGGTGGGAGAGACCCAGTACTTC. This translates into CASSQNGVGETQYF.

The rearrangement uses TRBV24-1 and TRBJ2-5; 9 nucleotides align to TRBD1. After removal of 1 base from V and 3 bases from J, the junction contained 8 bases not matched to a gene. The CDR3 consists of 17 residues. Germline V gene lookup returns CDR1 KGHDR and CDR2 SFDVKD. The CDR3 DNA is TGTGCCACCAGTGATTTCTACGGGACAGGGTCGGAAGAGACCCAGTACTTC. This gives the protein CATSDFYGTGSEETQYF.

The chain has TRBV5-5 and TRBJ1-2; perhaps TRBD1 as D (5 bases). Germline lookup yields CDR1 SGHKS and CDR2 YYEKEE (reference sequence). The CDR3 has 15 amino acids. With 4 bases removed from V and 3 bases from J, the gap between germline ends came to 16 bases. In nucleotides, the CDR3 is TGTGCCAGCAGCCCCGCCTGGGGGGAGGACTATGGCTACACCTTC. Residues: CASSPAWGEDYGYTF.

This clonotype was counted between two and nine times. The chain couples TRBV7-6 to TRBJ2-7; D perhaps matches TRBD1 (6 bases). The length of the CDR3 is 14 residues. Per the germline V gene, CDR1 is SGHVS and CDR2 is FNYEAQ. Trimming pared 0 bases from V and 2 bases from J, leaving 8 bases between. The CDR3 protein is CASSLAYRAYEQYF. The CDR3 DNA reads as TGTGCCAGCAGCTTAGCGTACAGGGCCTACGAGCAGTACTTC.

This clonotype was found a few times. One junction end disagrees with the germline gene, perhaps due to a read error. In DNA form, the CDR3 reads TGTGCCAGCAGCCATGATGGTAAGGGGAATGAGCCGTTCTTC. Its protein product is CASSHDGKGNEPFF. The genes are TRBV3-1 and TRBJ2-5, with a weak D call TRBD1 (5 bases). The germline V gene encodes CDR1 LGHDT and CDR2 YNNKEL (reference sequence). This CDR3 comprises 14 residues.

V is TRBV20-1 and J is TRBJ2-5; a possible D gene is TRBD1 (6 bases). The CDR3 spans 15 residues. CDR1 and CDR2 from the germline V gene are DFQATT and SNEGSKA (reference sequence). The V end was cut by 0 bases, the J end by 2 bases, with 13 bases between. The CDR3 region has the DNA TGCAGTGCTAGAGATCCCAAGCAGGGGCAAGAGACCCAGTACTTC. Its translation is CSARDPKQGQETQYF.

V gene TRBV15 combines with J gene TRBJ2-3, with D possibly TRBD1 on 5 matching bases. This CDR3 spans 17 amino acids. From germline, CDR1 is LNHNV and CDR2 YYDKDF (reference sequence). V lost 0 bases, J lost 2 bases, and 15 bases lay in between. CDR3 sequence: CATSRETATDTTDTQYF. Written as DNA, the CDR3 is TGTGCCACCAGCAGAGAGACAGCGACCGATACCACAGATACGCAGTATTTT.

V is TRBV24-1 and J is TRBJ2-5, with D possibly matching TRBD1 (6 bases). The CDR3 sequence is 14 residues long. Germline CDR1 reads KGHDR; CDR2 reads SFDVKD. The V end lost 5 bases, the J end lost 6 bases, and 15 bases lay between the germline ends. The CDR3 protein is CATSGTGSGKTQYF. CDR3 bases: TGTGCCACCAGTGGAACAGGGTCGGGGAAGACCCAGTACTTC.

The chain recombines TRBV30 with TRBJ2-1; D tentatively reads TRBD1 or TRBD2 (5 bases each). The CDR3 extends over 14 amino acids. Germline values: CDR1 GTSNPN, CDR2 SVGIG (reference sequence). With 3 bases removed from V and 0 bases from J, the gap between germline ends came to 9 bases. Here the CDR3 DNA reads TGTGCCTGGAGGGGACGAGTCTCCTACAATGAGCAGTTCTTC. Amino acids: CAWRGRVSYNEQFF.